This entry features one TCR beta chain sequence. The source of the sample is a study of blood T cell repertoires in COVID-19. Study details: T cells, B-cell-depleted T cells, or PBMCs provided the cDNA or gDNA that served as material.

Measured with immunoSEQ multiplex PCR; TCRdb has only the in-frame clones, and not every one. This table has 150,000 to 200,000 clones, around 87% appearing once. Enrolled through a virtual design, the participants were between 18 and 89 years of age and came from about two dozen US areas. Sequenced material: PBMCs or T cells enriched from blood (not recorded which). This TCR was recovered from a woman aged 35 to 49 in a cohort exposed to, infected with or recovered from COVID-19 (not recorded which).

Here the CDR3 DNA reads TGTGCCAGCAGCTGGGAGGGGGCAACTAATGAAAAACTGTTTTTT. It specifies CASSWEGATNEKLFF. This chain joins TRBV7-6 and TRBJ1-4; tentative D call: TRBD1 (6 bases). The length of the CDR3 is 15 residues. V lost 4 bases to trimming and J lost 0 bases, with 9 bases between them. CDR1 and CDR2 from the germline V gene are SGHVS and FNYEAQ.